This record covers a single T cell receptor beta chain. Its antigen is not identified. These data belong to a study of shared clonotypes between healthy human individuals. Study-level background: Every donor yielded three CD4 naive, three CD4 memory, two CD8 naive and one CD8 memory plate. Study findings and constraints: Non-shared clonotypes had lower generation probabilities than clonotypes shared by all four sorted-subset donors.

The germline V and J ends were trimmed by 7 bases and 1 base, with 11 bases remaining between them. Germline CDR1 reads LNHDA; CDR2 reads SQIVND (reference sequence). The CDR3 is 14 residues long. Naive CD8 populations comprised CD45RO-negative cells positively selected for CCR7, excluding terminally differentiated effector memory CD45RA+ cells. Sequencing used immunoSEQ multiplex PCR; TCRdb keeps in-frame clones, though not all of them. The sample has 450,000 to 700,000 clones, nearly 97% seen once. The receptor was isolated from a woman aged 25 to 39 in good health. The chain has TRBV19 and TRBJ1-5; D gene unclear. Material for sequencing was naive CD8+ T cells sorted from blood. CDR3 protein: CASTLGPSNQPQHF. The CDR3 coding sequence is TGTGCCAGTACCCTCGGACCGAGCAATCAGCCCCAGCATTTT. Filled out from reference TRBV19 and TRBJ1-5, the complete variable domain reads DGGITQSPKYLFRKEGQNVTLSCEQNLNHDAMYWYRQDPGQGLRLIYYSQIVNDFQKGDIAEGYSVSREKKESFPLTVTSAQKNPTAFYLCASTLGPSNQPQHFGDGTRLSIL.